These T cell receptor beta chains were read from a single sample in a study of shared clonotypes between healthy human individuals. Here immunoSEQ multiplex PCR was the method, and the copy in TCRdb shows in-frame clones only, minus some. The repertoire holds 1.4 million or so clones, with 98% to 99% as singletons. The sequencing input was naive CD4+ T cells sorted from blood. The receptors stem from a man younger than 40 in good health. CDR3s leave out the opening cysteine and the closing phenylalanine or tryptophan. The order of the fields is CDR3 protein, V gene, clone size. The size field is filled for only some rows; it gives once, few, many or a size class.

CDR3: ASSGLPRGYGYT; V: TRBV5-1; size: NA
CDR3: ASSPDGGTGQPQH; V: TRBV5-5; size: NA
CDR3: ASSASGGAESSYNEQF; V: TRBV9; size: NA
CDR3: SVEGAGVQGETQY; V: TRBV29-1; size: NA
CDR3: ASRGWAYEQY; V: TRBV2; size: once
CDR3: ASSLGRTPGLEQY; V: TRBV5-6; size: NA
CDR3: ASSEPRGTYEQY; V: TRBV6-1; size: NA
CDR3: ASSIRLAGYTGELF; V: TRBV19; size: once
CDR3: ANSRTSAGELF; V: TRBV7-9; size: NA
CDR3: ASRIYGGAQETQY; V: TRBV6-5; size: NA